This TCR beta chain is drawn from a study of CD8 T cells in ankylosing spondylitis. Trimming cost V 0 bases and J 5 bases; bases outside gene matches: 13. The V gene's germline CDR1 is LGHNA and CDR2 YNFKEQ. The CDR3 has 17 residues. This clonotype was found many times. Its antigen remains unidentified. Findings and limits, study-wide: Earlier reports found some motif variants in synovial fluid and blood in reactive arthritis.

With molecular barcodes, quantitative 5'-RACE was used to make the TCR beta libraries. TCRdb re-called the 5' RACE reads through MiXCR, storing one row per CDR3 protein. The sample includes some 130,000 distinct CDR3 sequences, 6% to 8% of them seen just once. The source of this sequence is a female donor with ankylosing spondylitis or in good health (not recorded which). What was sequenced was blood, either unsorted or a sorted T cell fraction (not recorded which). The chain joins TRBV4-2 to TRBJ2-7; 7 bases are a match to TRBD1. The DNA for the CDR3 is TGTGCCAGCAGCCAAGATCAAACAGGGGCCGCGAGTGACGAGCAGTACTTC. Amino acids: CASSQDQTGAASDEQYF.